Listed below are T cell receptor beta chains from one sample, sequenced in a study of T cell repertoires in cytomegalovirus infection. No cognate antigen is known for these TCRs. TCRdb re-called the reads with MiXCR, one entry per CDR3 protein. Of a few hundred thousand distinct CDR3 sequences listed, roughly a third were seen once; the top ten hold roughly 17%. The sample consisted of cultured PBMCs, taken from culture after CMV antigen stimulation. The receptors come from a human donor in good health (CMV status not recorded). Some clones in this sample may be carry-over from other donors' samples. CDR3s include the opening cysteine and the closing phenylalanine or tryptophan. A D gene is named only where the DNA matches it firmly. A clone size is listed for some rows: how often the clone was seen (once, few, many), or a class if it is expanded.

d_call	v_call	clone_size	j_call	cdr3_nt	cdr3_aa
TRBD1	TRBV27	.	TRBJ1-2	TGTGCCAGCAGAGGGACAGGGGTAAAATATGGCTACACCTTC	CASRGTGVKYGYTF
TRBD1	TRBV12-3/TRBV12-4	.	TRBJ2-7	TGTGCCAGCAGCCCCCACAGGGGGTCATACGAGCAGTACTTC	CASSPHRGSYEQYF
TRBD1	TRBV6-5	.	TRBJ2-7	TGTGCCAGCAGTTACTCACCGGGACAGATGACCTACGAGCAGTACTTC	CASSYSPGQMTYEQYF
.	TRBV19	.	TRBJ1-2	TGTGCCAGTAGTATGACCGTGGGTCAGGGACGCGGCTACACCTTC	CASSMTVGQGRGYTF
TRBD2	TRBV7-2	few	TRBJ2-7	TGTGCCAGCAGCTTGGGCGGGAGCGAGCAGTACTTC	CASSLGGSEQYF
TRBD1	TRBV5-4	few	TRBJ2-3	TGTGCCAGCAGCTTACAGGGGGCTCGGGATACGCAGTATTTT	CASSLQGARDTQYF
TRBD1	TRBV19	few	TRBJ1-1	TGTGCCAGTTCCATCACAGGGGTCAGCGCTGAAGCTTTCTTT	CASSITGVSAEAFF
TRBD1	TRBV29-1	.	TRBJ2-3	TGCAGCGTTGGGGGACAGGGGTTCCCAGATACGCAGTATTTT	CSVGGQGFPDTQYF
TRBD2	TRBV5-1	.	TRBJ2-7	TGCGCCAGCAGTGTGGGGCTGGCTAGCGGACCTTCCTACGAGCAGTACTTC	CASSVGLASGPSYEQYF
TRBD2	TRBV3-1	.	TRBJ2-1	TGTGCCAGCAGCCCGAGCCTAGCGGGAGGGAAGGACAATGAGCAGTTCTTC	CASSPSLAGGKDNEQFF